This passage covers 11 T cell receptor beta chains from one sample sequenced in a study of neurological immune-mediated disorders. MiXCR, applied by TCRdb to the 5' RACE reads, yields one record per CDR3 protein. The table lists tens of thousands of distinct CDR3 sequences, roughly 7% of them singletons. Sequenced: PBMCs. The receptor set was obtained from a woman between 40 and 55 years old in good health.

This clonotype was seen many times. The V call is TRBV6-1, the J call TRBJ2-4; D gene ambiguous. The germline V and J ends were trimmed by 1 base and 6 bases, with 7 bases remaining between them. Germline CDR1 and CDR2: MNHNS and SASEGT. The CDR3 length is 13 residues. CDR3 loop: CASSEGMVNIQYF. The DNA of the CDR3 is TGTGCCAGCAGTGAAGGGATGGTAAACATTCAGTACTTC.

In this sample, this clonotype turned up many times. The chain employs TRBV7-6 and TRBJ1-4; possibly TRBD1 for D (5 bases). Looked up from germline, CDR1 is SGHVS and CDR2 is FNYEAQ. V shed 6 bases and J shed 1 base, with 18 bases lying between them. The CDR3 contains 17 residues. CDR3: CASSYRGRTITNEKLFF. CDR3 coding DNA: TGTGCCAGCAGTTATAGGGGACGGACGATAACTAATGAAAAACTGTTTTTT.

This clonotype was detected many times. A read error may account for a junction end that differs from germline. The genes are TRBV4-1 and TRBJ2-3; 8 bases fit TRBD1. Germline V gene data show CDR1 as MGHRA and CDR2 as YSYEKL. CDR3 length: 15 residues. The DNA of the CDR3 is TGCGCCAGCAGCCAAGTCGCAGGGGGCACCGATACGCAGTATTTT. It specifies CASSQVAGGTDTQYF.

This clonotype was seen at least ten times. This sequence joins TRBV20-1 and TRBJ1-1; the D is unclear. Trimming took off 6 bases at V and 8 bases at J, with 22 bases between the two ends. The CDR3 runs to 14 residues. Germline V gene data show CDR1 as DFQATT and CDR2 as SNEGSKA (reference sequence). CDR3 in DNA: TGCAGTGCCCCCCATTGGGGAGAGCGGGCGGAAGCTTTCTTT. Translating gives CSAPHWGERAEAFF.

The chain carries TRBV29-1 and TRBJ2-2; D not certain. This CDR3 is 13 amino acids long. The germline CDR1 and CDR2 sequences are SQVTM and ANQGSEA. Trimming removed 4 bases at V and 4 bases at J, with 10 bases between. CDR3 DNA: TGCAGCGTTGTAACCCCGGGCACCGGGGAGCTGTTTTTT. It is translated as CSVVTPGTGELFF.

Relative to its sample, this clonotype is medium-sized. For the CDR3, the DNA is TGTGCCAGTTCGAGGGGAGGAACTCAGCCCCAGCATTTT. This sequence encodes CASSRGGTQPQHF. The V gene is TRBV5-5, the J gene TRBJ1-5; D is perhaps TRBD1 (5 bases). V was clipped by 8 bases and J by 6 bases, with 15 bases between them. The V gene's germline CDR1 is SGHKS and CDR2 YYEKEE (reference sequence). The CDR3 totals 13 residues. The full variable domain, its missing parts supplied by reference TRBV5-5 and TRBJ1-5, is DAGVTQSPTHLIKTRGQQVTLRCSPISGHKSVSWYQQVLGQGPQFIFQYYEKEERGRGNFPDRFSARQFPNYSSELNVNALLLGDSALYLCASSRGGTQPQHFGDGTRLSIL.

This clonotype was seen at least ten times. This sequence joins TRBV15 and TRBJ2-7; 7 nucleotides match TRBD1. The V gene's germline CDR1 is LNHNV and CDR2 YYDKDF (reference sequence). This CDR3 is built from 15 residues. The V segment lost 7 bases and the J segment 4 bases; nucleotides outside the gene matches: 13. The CDR3 protein is CATTQDRAVSYEQYF. As DNA, the CDR3 is TGTGCCACCACCCAAGACAGGGCCGTTTCTTACGAGCAGTACTTC.

This clonotype is medium-sized by share. This chain joins TRBV14 and TRBJ2-5; possibly TRBD1 for D (6 bases). Deletions cut 4 bases from V and 2 bases from J, with 14 bases between. The CDR3 has 15 amino acids. The germline CDR1 and CDR2 sequences are SGHDN and FVKESK. The DNA of the CDR3 is TGTGCCAGCAGCCTTGACAGGCCCCCTCAAGAGACCCAGTACTTC. Translated: CASSLDRPPQETQYF.

This clonotype was picked up many times. V is TRBV14 and J is TRBJ2-1; tentative D call: TRBD2 (5 bases). Germline CDR1 is SGHDN and CDR2 is FVKESK. There are 21 residues in the CDR3. Trimming stripped 1 base from V and 6 bases from J, with 31 bases between. Written as DNA, the CDR3 is TGTGCCAGCAGCCAAGGAAAGCGGCGCGCCGAGTATGAGAGGACCTCCAATGAGCAGTTCTTC. It is translated as CASSQGKRRAEYERTSNEQFF.

This clonotype was counted at least ten times. The chain couples TRBV20-1 to TRBJ2-7; 11 positions match TRBD1. From germline, CDR1 is DFQATT and CDR2 SNEGSKA (reference sequence). Germline trimming cut 0 bases from V and 6 bases from J; bases unmatched to any gene: 7. CDR3 size: 15 residues. For the CDR3, the DNA is TGCAGTGCTAGAGATAAGGGACAGGGGGTTCGCGAGCAGTACTTC. It codes for CSARDKGQGVREQYF.

At least ten counts were recorded for this clonotype. The rearrangement joins TRBV3-1 to TRBJ1-6; D gene ambiguous. This CDR3 comprises 14 residues. The germline V gene has CDR1 LGHDT and CDR2 YNNKEL (reference sequence). V was trimmed by 4 bases and J by 8 bases, leaving 12 bases between them. In DNA form, the CDR3 reads TGTGCCAGCAGCCCCCGAGGATATTATTCACCCCTCCACTTT. This codes for CASSPRGYYSPLHF.